This is a list of T cell receptor beta chains from one sample in a study of cytomegalovirus exposure and HLA in healthy donors. The repertoire was sequenced with immunoSEQ multiplex PCR; TCRdb's copy has only in-frame clones and lacks some. The data show around 180,000 clones, over 65% seen once. Material for sequencing was PBMCs. The receptors here all came from a man in his sixties in good health and CMV-seronegative. The CDR3 runs from the conserved cysteine through the conserved F or W. D genes are given only for firm matches. A row's size may be missing; if present it is once, few, many or a size class.

j_call v_call d_call clone_size cdr3_length cdr3_aa cdr3_nt
TRBJ1-5 TRBV7-9 TRBD1 - 15 CASSLGQGPFQPQHF TGTGCCAGCAGCTTGGGACAGGGGCCCTTTCAGCCCCAGCATTTT
TRBJ1-1 TRBV27 TRBD1 - 14 CASSPTETGEEAFF TGTGCCAGCAGTCCAACTGAGACAGGGGAGGAAGCTTTCTTT
TRBJ1-2 TRBV15 - - 16 CATSAAPVQYDGGYTF TGTGCCACCAGCGCGGCCCCCGTTCAATATGATGGCGGCTACACCTTC
TRBJ1-1 TRBV6-5 TRBD1 - 14 CASKRDRVLSEAFF TGTGCCAGCAAAAGGGACAGGGTCCTCTCTGAAGCTTTCTTT
TRBJ2-7 TRBV9 TRBD1 - 15 CASSVSDRMAYEQYF TGTGCCAGCAGCGTATCGGACAGGATGGCCTACGAGCAGTACTTC
TRBJ1-4 TRBV10-3 TRBD1 - 16 CAISERPTGDNEKLFF TGTGCCATCAGTGAGAGACCGACAGGGGATAATGAAAAACTGTTTTTT
TRBJ2-7 TRBV28 TRBD1 few 14 CASRSRGTTYEQYF TGTGCCAGCAGGTCCAGGGGGACGACCTACGAGCAGTACTTC
TRBJ2-1 TRBV20-1 - once 10 CSATGNEQFF TGCAGTGCCACAGGGAATGAGCAGTTCTTC
TRBJ1-5 TRBV19 - few 13 CASSGGVFQPQHF TGTGCCAGTAGCGGGGGGGTTTTTCAGCCCCAGCATTTT
TRBJ2-2 TRBV7-2 - few 16 CASSLVAGSGSGELFF TGTGCCAGCAGCTTAGTGGCGGGATCAGGGAGCGGGGAGCTGTTTTTT
TRBJ2-5 TRBV7-2 - - 12 CASSTLGGTQYF TGTGCCAGCAGCACTCTAGGGGGGACCCAGTACTTC
TRBJ2-2 TRBV19 - - 14 CASSMVARTGELFF TGTGCCAGTAGTATGGTAGCGCGAACCGGGGAGCTGTTTTTT
TRBJ2-5 TRBV5-4 TRBD1 - 14 CASSPTGGFGTQYF TGTGCCAGCAGCCCTACAGGGGGATTTGGGACCCAGTACTTC
TRBJ2-3 TRBV4-1 - - 15 CASSQVLAPTDTQYF TGCGCCAGCAGCCAAGTCCTAGCCCCCACAGATACGCAGTATTTT
TRBJ2-7 TRBV5-1 - - 14 CASSLEGRQGEQYF TGCGCCAGCAGCTTGGAGGGGCGCCAGGGCGAGCAGTACTTC
TRBJ1-5 TRBV6-1 TRBD1 - 13 CASRDRDYQPQHF TGTGCCAGCAGAGACAGGGATTATCAGCCCCAGCATTTT
TRBJ2-3 TRBV7-6 TRBD2 few 15 CASSPLAGGTDTQYF TGTGCCAGCAGCCCCTTAGCGGGAGGCACAGATACGCAGTATTTT
TRBJ2-2 TRBV2 - - 13 CASRIQDTGELFF TGTGCCAGCAGGATACAGGACACCGGGGAGCTGTTTTTT
TRBJ2-1 TRBV19 TRBD1 few 18 CASSIVHNRGASYNEQFF TGTGCCAGTAGTATAGTCCATAACAGGGGTGCTTCCTACAATGAGCAGTTCTTC
TRBJ2-1 TRBV27 TRBD1 few 16 CASSYGLGQAGSGQFF TGTGCCAGCAGTTATGGGCTCGGACAGGCCGGGTCTGGGCAGTTCTTC
TRBJ1-1 TRBV7-9 - - 12 CSSSAGTFEAFF TGTTCCAGCAGCGCAGGGACATTTGAAGCTTTCTTT
TRBJ2-7 TRBV19 TRBD1 - 14 CASRNTGAAYEQYF TGTGCCAGTAGGAACACAGGGGCGGCCTACGAGCAGTACTTC
TRBJ2-2 TRBV2 - - 15 CASSADTPNTGELFF TGTGCCAGCAGCGCGGACACGCCGAACACCGGGGAGCTGTTTTTT
TRBJ2-1 TRBV2 - - 15 CASSLQGRSYNEQFF TGTGCCAGCAGTCTACAGGGTAGGTCCTACAATGAGCAGTTCTTC
TRBJ2-7 TRBV19 - - 13 CASSPRIATEQYF TGTGCCAGTAGTCCCCGGATAGCGACCGAGCAGTACTTC
TRBJ2-3 TRBV19 - - 14 CAIISGRGTDTQYF TGTGCCATCATCTCTGGCAGGGGCACAGATACGCAGTATTTT
TRBJ1-1 TRBV5-1 TRBD1 - 14 CASSLGTGNTEAFF TGCGCCAGCAGCTTAGGGACAGGGAATACTGAAGCTTTCTTT
TRBJ2-5 TRBV14 - - 15 CASSQEDYPQETQYF TGTGCCAGCAGCCAAGAGGACTACCCTCAAGAGACCCAGTACTTC
TRBJ1-2 TRBV5-4 TRBD1 - 16 CASSPVLGQGKSGYTF TGTGCCAGCAGCCCGGTGCTGGGACAGGGGAAATCTGGCTACACCTTC
TRBJ1-5 TRBV19 TRBD1 - 17 CASSIVSAGGYHQPQHF TGTGCCAGTAGTATAGTATCCGCAGGGGGCTACCATCAGCCCCAGCATTTT
TRBJ2-3 TRBV5-1 TRBD2 few 14 CASSLVGGPDTQYF TGCGCCAGCAGCTTGGTGGGAGGGCCAGATACGCAGTATTTT
TRBJ2-3 TRBV19 - - 18 CASSMQLHSEVSTDTQYF TGTGCCAGTAGTATGCAACTACACTCCGAGGTGAGCACAGATACGCAGTATTTT
TRBJ1-4 TRBV28 TRBD1 - 18 CASSFGGTGVSTNEKLFF TGTGCCAGCAGTTTTGGGGGGACAGGGGTATCAACTAATGAAAAACTGTTTTTT
TRBJ1-2 TRBV18 TRBD1 - 14 CASSTGQGWDGYTF TGTGCCAGCTCCACTGGACAGGGGTGGGATGGCTACACCTTC
TRBJ1-1 TRBV27 - few 15 CASSRADRGNTEAFF TGTGCCAGCAGTCGAGCCGATCGGGGGAACACTGAAGCTTTCTTT
TRBJ2-2 TRBV5-6 TRBD1 - 15 CASSSRDRNTGELFF TGTGCCAGCAGCTCCCGGGACAGGAACACCGGGGAGCTGTTTTTT
TRBJ2-7 TRBV5-1 TRBD1 - 17 CASSSISAGQGAIEQYF TGCGCCAGCAGCTCGATCTCGGCGGGACAGGGGGCGATCGAGCAGTACTTC
TRBJ2-5 TRBV28 TRBD2 - 18 CASSPRTSGAAFGETQYF TGTGCCAGCAGTCCCAGGACTAGCGGGGCCGCTTTTGGGGAGACCCAGTACTTC
TRBJ2-3 TRBV7-8 TRBD2 - 15 CASSFLAGVSDTQYF TGTGCCAGCAGCTTCCTAGCGGGAGTTTCAGATACGCAGTATTTT
TRBJ1-1 TRBV2 - once 15 CASSEIGGRSTEAFF TGTGCCAGCAGTGAGATAGGGGGACGAAGCACTGAAGCTTTCTTT
TRBJ1-4 TRBV6-1 TRBD1 - 15 CASSGWGTGVEKLFF TGTGCCAGCAGTGGGTGGGGGACAGGGGTAGAAAAACTGTTTTTT
TRBJ2-6 TRBV5-8 TRBD1 - 17 CASIRDRAISGANVLTF TGTGCCAGCATACGGGACAGGGCTATCTCTGGGGCCAACGTCCTGACTTTC
TRBJ1-4 TRBV11-2 - - 13 CASSRQGNEKLFF TGTGCCAGCAGCCGCCAGGGTAATGAAAAACTGTTTTTT
TRBJ2-1 TRBV5-4 TRBD1 - 15 CASSLGQGAYNEQFF TGTGCCAGCAGCTTGGGACAGGGGGCCTACAATGAGCAGTTCTTC
TRBJ2-7 TRBV28 TRBD2 - 16 CASSLSLAGGIYEQYF TGTGCCAGCAGTCTTAGCCTAGCGGGAGGTATCTACGAGCAGTACTTC
TRBJ2-1 TRBV27 - - 14 CASSPFETTNEQFF TGTGCCAGCAGTCCCTTCGAGACGACAAATGAGCAGTTCTTC
TRBJ2-1 TRBV6-1 - - 15 CASRQKGFQYNEQFF TGTGCCAGCAGACAAAAGGGGTTCCAATACAATGAGCAGTTCTTC
TRBJ1-4 TRBV2 - few 15 CASRLHRETNEKLFF TGTGCCAGCAGACTTCACAGGGAAACTAATGAAAAACTGTTTTTT
TRBJ1-1 TRBV29-1 - once 15 CSVERSGRGVTEAFF TGCAGCGTTGAAAGGTCGGGCAGGGGTGTCACTGAAGCTTTCTTT
TRBJ2-7 TRBV29-1 TRBD1 few 14 CSARTGQGIYEQYF TGCAGCGCCCGAACTGGACAGGGGATCTACGAGCAGTACTTC